This T cell receptor (beta chain) was sequenced for a study of early T cells in non-severe SARS-CoV-2 infection. The wider study: The input, bulk RNA from unsorted whole blood, was sequenced, and chains were unpaired. Regarding the study as a whole: Anti-spike CD8 responses were favored by VDJdb matching, which missed private and CD4 specificities.

Each CDR3 protein gets one entry after TCRdb re-called the 5' RACE reads with MiXCR. Here the sample spans nearly 50,000 distinct CDR3 sequences, about 6% being singletons. The ends lost 6 bases at V and 7 bases at J; junction bases unmatched: 11. The CDR3 runs 16 residues. Germline CDR1 is MDHEN and CDR2 is SYDVKM. In this sample, this clonotype turned up many times. Antigen specificity is unknown. Sequenced material: whole blood, taken at baseline. The rearrangement joins TRBV28 to TRBJ2-7, with TRBD2 matching 14 bases. The receptor was derived from an adult who was a healthcare worker with PCR-confirmed SARS-CoV-2 infection or an uninfected control (not recorded which). Written as DNA, the CDR3 is TGTGCCAGCAGGGAGTGGTCGGGACTAGCGGGAGAAGAGCAGTACTTC. This sequence encodes CASREWSGLAGEEQYF. The full variable domain, completed using reference TRBV28 and TRBJ2-7, is DVKVTQSSRYLVKRTGEKVFLECVQDMDHENMFWYRQDPGLGLRLIYFSYDVKMKEKGDIPEGYSVSREKKERFSLILESASTNQTSMYLCASREWSGLAGEEQYFGPGTRLTVT.